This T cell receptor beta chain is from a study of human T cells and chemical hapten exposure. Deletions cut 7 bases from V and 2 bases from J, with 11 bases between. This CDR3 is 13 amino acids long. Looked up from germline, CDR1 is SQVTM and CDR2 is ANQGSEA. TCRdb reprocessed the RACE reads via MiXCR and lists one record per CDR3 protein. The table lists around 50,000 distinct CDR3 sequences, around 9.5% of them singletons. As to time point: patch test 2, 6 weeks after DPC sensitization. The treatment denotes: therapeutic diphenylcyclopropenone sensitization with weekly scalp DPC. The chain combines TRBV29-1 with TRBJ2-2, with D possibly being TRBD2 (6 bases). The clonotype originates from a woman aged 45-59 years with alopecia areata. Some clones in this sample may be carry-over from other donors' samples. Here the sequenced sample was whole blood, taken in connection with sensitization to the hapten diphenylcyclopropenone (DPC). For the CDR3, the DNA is TGCAGCGCAAGTACTAGCAACACCGGGGAGCTGTTTTTT. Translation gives CSASTSNTGELFF.